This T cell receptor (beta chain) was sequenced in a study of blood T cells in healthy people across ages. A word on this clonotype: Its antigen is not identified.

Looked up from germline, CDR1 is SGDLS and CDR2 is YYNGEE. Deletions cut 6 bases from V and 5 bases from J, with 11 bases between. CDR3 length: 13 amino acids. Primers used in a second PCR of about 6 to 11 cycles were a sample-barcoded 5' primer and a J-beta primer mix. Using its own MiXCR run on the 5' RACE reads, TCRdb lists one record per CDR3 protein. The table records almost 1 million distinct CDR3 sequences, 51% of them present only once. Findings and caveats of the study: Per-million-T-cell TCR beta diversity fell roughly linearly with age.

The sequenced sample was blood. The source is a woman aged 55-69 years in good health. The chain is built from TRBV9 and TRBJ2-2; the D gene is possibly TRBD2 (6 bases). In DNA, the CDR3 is TGTGCCAGCACGCGGGATTGGACCGGGGAGCTGTTTTTT. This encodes CASTRDWTGELFF.